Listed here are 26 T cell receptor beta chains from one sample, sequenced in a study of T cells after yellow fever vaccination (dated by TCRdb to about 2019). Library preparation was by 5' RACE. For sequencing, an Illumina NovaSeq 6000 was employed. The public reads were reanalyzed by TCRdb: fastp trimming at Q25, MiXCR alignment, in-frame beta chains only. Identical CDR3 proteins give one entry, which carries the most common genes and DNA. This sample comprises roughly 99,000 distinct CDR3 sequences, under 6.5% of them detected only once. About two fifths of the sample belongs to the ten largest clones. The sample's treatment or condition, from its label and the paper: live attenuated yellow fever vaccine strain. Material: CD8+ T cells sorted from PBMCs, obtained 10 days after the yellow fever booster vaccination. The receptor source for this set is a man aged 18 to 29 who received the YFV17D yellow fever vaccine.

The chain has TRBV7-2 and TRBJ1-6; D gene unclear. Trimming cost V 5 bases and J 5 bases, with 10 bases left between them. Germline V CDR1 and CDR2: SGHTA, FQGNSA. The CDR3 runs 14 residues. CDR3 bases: TGTGCCAGCAGCCTTACACAAAATAATTCACCCCTCCACTTT. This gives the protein CASSLTQNNSPLHF.

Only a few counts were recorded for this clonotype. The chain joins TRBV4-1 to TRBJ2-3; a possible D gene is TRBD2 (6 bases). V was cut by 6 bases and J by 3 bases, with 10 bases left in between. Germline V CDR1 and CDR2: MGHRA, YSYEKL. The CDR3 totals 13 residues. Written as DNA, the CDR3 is TGCGCCAGCAGAAGTGGGGGGACAGATACGCAGTATTTT. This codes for CASRSGGTDTQYF.

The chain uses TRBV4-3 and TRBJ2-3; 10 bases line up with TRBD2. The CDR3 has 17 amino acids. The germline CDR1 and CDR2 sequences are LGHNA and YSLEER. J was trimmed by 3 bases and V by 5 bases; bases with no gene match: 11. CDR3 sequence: CASSGASGGSLTDTQYF. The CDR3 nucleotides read TGCGCCAGCAGCGGGGCTAGCGGGGGCTCCCTGACAGATACGCAGTATTTT.

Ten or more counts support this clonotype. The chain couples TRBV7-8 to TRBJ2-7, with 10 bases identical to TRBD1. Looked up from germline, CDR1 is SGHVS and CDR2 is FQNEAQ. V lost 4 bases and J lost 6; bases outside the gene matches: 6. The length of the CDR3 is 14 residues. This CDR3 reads CASSSGTGVGEQYF. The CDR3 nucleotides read TGTGCCAGCAGCTCCGGGACAGGGGTGGGCGAGCAGTACTTC.

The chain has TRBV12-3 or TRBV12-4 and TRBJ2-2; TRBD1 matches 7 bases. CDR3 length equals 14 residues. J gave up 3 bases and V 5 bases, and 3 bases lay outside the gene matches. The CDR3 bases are TGTGCCAGCAGTCAACAGGGGTACACCGGGGAGCTGTTTTTT. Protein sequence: CASSQQGYTGELFF.

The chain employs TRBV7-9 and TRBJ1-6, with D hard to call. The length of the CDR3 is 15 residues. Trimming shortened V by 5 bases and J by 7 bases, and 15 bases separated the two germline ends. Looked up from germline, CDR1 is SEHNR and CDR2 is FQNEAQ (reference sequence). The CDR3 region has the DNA TGTGCCAGCAGCGGCCACAGTTCTCTGAATTCACCCCTCCACTTT. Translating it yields CASSGHSSLNSPLHF.

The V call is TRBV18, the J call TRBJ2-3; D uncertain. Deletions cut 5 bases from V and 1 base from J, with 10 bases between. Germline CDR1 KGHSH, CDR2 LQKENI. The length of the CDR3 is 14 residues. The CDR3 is CASSAAPGTDTQYF. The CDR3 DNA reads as TGTGCCAGCTCAGCGGCCCCTGGCACAGATACGCAGTATTTT.

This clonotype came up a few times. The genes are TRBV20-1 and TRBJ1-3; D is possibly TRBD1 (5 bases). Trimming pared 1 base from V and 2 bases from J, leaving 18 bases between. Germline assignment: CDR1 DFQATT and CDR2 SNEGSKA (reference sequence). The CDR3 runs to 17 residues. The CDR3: CSARAGRGSTAGNTIYF. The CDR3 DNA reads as TGCAGTGCTAGAGCGGGAAGGGGATCCACTGCTGGAAACACCATATATTTT.

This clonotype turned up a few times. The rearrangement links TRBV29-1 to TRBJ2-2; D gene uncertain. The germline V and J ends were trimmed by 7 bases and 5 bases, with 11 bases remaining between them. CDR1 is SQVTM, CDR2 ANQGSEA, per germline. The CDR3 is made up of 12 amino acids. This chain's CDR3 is CSATHTTGELFF. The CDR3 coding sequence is TGCAGCGCAACGCATACAACCGGGGAGCTGTTTTTT.

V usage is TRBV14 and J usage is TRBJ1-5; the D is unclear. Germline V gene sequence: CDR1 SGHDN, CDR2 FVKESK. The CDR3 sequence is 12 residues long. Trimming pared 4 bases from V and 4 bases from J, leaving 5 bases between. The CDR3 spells CASSRENQPQHF. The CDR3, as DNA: TGTGCCAGCAGCCGGGAGAATCAGCCCCAGCATTTT. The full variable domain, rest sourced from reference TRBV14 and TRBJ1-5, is EAGVTQFPSHSVIEKGQTVTLRCDPISGHDNLYWYRRVMGKEIKFLLHFVKESKQDESGMPNNRFLAERTGGTYSTLKVQPAELEDSGVYFCASSRENQPQHFGDGTRLSIL.

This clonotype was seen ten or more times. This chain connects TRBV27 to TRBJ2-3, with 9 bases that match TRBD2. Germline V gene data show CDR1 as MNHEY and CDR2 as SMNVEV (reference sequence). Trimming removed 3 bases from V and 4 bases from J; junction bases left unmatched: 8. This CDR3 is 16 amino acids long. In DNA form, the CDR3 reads TGTGCCAGCAGTTTTGCGGCGGGGGGGAGTGCAGATACGCAGTATTTT. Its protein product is CASSFAAGGSADTQYF.

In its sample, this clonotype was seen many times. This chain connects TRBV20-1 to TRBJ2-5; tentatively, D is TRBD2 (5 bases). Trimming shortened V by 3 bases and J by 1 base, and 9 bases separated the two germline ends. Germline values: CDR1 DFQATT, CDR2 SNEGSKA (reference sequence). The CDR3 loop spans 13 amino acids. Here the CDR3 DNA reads TGCAGTGCTAGCGGGGTGCTCCAAGAGACCCAGTACTTC. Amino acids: CSASGVLQETQYF.

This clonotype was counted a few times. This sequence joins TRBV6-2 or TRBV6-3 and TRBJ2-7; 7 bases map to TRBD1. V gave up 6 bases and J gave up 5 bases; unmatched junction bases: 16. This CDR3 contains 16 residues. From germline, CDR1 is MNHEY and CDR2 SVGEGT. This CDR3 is CASSDLSTGLYHEQYV. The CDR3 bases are TGTGCCAGCAGCGACCTTTCGACAGGGCTATACCACGAGCAGTACGTC.

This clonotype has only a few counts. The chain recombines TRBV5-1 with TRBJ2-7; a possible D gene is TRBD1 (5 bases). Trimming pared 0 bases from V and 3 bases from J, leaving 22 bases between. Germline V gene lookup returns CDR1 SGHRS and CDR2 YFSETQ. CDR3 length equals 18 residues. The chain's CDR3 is CASSLGPTTSDRNYEQYV. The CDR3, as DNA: TGCGCCAGCAGCTTGGGGCCCACTACCTCCGACAGAAACTACGAGCAGTACGTC.

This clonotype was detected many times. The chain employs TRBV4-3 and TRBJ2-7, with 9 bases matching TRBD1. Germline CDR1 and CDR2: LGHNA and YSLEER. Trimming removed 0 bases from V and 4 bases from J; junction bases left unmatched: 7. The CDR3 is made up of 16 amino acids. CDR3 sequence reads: CASSQDSTGGMYEQYF. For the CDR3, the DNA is TGCGCCAGCAGCCAAGACTCGACAGGGGGTATGTACGAGCAGTACTTC.

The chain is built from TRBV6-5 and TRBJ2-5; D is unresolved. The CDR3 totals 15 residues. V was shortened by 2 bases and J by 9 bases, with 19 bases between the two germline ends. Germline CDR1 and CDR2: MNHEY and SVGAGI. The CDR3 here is CASSYTMTPRRAQYF. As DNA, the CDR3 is TGTGCCAGCAGTTACACGATGACCCCACGCCGGGCCCAGTACTTC.

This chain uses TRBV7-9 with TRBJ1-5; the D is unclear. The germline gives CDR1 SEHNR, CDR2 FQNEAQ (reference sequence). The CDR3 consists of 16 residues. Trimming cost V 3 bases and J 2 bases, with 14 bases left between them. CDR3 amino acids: CASSFFRTEGNQPQHF. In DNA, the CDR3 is TGTGCCAGCAGCTTCTTTAGGACCGAGGGCAATCAGCCCCAGCATTTT.

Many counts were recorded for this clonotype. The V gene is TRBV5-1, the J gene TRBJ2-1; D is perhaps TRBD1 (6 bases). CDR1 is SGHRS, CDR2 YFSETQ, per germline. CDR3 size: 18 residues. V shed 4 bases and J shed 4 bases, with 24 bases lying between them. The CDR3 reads CASSPKIGGAWGYNEQFF. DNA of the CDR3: TGCGCCAGCAGCCCAAAAATAGGGGGTGCCTGGGGGTACAATGAGCAGTTCTTC.

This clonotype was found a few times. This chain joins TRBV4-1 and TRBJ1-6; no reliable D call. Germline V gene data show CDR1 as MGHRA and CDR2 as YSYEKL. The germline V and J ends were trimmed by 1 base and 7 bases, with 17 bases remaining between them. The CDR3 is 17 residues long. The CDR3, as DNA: TGCGCCAGCAGCCAAGTTGACCCTCTGGATGGGAATTCACCCCTCCACTTT. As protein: CASSQVDPLDGNSPLHF.

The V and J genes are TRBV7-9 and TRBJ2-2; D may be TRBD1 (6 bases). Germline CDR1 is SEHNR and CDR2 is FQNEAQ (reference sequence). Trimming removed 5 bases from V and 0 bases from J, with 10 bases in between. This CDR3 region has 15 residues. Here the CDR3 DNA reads TGTGCCAGCAGCGCCGGGACACCGAACACCGGGGAGCTGTTTTTT. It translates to CASSAGTPNTGELFF.

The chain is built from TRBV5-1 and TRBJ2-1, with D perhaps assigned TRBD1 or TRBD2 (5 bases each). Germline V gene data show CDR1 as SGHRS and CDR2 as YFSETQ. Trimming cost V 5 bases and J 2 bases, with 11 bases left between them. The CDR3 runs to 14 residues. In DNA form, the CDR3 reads TGCGCCAGCAGACCCGAGGGACCCTACAATGAGCAGTTCTTC. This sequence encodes CASRPEGPYNEQFF.

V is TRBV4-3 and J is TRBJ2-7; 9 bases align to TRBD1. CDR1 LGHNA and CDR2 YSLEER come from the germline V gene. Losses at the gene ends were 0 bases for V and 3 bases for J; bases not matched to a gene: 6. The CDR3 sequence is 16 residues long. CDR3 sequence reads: CASSQDNRDRVYEQYF. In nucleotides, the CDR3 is TGCGCCAGCAGCCAAGATAATCGGGACAGGGTCTACGAGCAGTACTTC.

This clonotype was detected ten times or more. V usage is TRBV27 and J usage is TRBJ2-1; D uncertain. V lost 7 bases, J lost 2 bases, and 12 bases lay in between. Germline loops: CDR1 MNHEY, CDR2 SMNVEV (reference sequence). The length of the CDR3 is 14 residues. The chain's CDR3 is CASTTGRPYNEQFF. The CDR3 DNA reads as TGTGCCAGCACCACCGGACGGCCCTACAATGAGCAGTTCTTC.

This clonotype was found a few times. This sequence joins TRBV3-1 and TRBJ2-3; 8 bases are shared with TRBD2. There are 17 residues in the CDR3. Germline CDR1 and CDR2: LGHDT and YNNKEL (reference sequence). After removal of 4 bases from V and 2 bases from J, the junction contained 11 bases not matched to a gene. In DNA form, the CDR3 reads TGTGCCAGCAGCCCCGGGACTAGACTTTTTAACACAGATACGCAGTATTTT. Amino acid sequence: CASSPGTRLFNTDTQYF.

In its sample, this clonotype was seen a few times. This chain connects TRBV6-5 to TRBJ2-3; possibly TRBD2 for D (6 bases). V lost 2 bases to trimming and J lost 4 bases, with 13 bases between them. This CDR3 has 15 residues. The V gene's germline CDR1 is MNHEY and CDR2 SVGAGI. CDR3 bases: TGTGCCAGCAGTTACCGACTAGGGCGGCCAGATACGCAGTATTTT. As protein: CASSYRLGRPDTQYF.

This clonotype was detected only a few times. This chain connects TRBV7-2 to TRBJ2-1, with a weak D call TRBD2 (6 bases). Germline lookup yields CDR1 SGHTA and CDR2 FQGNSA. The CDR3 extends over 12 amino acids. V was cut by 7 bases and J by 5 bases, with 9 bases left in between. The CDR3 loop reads CASTAGHNEQFF. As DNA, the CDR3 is TGTGCCAGCACGGCGGGGCACAATGAGCAGTTCTTC. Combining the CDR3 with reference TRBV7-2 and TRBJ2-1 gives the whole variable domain GAGVSQSPSNKVTEKGKDVELRCDPISGHTALYWYRQSLGQGLEFLIYFQGNSAPDKSGLPSDRFSAERTGGSVSTLTIQRTQQEDSAVYLCASTAGHNEQFFGPGTRLTVL.